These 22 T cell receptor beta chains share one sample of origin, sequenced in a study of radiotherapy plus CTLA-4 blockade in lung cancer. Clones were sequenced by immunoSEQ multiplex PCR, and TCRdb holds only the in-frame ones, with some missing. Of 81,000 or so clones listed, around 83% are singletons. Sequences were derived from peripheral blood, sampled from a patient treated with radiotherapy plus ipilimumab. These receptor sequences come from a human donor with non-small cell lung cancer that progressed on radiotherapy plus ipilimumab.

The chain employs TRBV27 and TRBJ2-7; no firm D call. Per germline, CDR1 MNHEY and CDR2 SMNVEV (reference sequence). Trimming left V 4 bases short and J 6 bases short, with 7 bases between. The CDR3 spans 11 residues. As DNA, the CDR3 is TGTGCCAGCAGTTCCCCCGGCGAGCAGTACTTC. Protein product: CASSSPGEQYF.

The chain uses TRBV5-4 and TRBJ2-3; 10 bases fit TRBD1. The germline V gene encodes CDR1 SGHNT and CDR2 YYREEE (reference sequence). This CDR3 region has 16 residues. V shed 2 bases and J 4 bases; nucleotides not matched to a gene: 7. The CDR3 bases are TGTGCCAGCAGCTTCCCCGGGACAGGGGACGCAGATACGCAGTATTTT. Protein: CASSFPGTGDADTQYF.

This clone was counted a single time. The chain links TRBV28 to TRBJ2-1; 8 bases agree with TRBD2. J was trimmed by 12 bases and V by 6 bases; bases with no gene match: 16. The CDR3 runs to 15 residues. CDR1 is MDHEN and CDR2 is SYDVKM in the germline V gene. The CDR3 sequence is CASSSAGGFIKGQFF. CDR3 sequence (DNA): TGTGCCAGCAGCTCCGCGGGGGGCTTTATTAAAGGGCAGTTCTTC.

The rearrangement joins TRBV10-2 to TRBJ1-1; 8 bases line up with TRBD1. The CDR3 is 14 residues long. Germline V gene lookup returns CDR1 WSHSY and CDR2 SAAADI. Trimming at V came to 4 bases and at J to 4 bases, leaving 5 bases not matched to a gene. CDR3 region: CASSGQGFSTEAFF. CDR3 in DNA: TGCGCCAGCAGTGGACAGGGGTTCAGCACTGAAGCTTTCTTT.

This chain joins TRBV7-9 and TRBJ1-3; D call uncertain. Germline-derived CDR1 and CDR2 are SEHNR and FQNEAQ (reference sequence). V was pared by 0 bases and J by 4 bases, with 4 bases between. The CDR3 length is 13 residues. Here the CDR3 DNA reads TGTGCCAGCAGCTTAGCGGGGGGAAACACCATATATTTT. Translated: CASSLAGGNTIYF. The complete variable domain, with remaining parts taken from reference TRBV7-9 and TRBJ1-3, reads DTGVSQNPRHKITKRGQNVTFRCDPISEHNRLYWYRQTLGQGPEFLTYFQNEAQLEKSRLLSDRFSAERPKGSFSTLEIQRTEQGDSAMYLCASSLAGGNTIYFGEGSWLTVV.

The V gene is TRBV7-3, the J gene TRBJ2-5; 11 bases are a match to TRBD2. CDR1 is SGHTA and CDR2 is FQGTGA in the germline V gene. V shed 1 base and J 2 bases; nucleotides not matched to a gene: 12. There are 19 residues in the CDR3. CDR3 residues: CASSLSDRGGLADQETQYF. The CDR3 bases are TGTGCCAGCAGCTTAAGCGATCGGGGGGGACTAGCGGATCAAGAGACCCAGTACTTC.

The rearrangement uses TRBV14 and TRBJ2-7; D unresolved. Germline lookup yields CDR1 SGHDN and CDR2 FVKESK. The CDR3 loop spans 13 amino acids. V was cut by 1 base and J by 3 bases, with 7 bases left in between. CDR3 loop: CASSQGPLYEQYF. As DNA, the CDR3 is TGTGCCAGCAGCCAAGGCCCGCTCTACGAGCAGTACTTC. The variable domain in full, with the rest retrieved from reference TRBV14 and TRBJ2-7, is EAGVTQFPSHSVIEKGQTVTLRCDPISGHDNLYWYRRVMGKEIKFLLHFVKESKQDESGMPNNRFLAERTGGTYSTLKVQPAELEDSGVYFCASSQGPLYEQYFGPGTRLTVT.

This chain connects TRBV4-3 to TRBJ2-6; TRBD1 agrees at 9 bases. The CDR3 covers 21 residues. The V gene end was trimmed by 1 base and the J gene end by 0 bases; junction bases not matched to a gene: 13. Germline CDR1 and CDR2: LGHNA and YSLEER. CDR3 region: CASSQGLTRTGDSSGANVLTF. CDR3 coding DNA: TGCGCCAGCAGCCAAGGGCTGACTCGGACAGGGGATAGCTCTGGGGCCAACGTCCTGACTTTC.

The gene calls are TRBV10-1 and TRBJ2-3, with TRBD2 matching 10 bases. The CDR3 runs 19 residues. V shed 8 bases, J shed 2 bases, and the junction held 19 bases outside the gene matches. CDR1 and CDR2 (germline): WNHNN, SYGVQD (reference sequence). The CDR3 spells CASYLGSKRGGPVTDTQYF. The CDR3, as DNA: TGCGCCAGCTATCTAGGGTCGAAGCGGGGGGGCCCGGTCACAGATACGCAGTATTTT.

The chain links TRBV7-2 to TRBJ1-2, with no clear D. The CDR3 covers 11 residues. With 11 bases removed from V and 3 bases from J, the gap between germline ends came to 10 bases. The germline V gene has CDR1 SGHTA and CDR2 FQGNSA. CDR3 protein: CAWRQDYGYTF. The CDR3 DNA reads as TGTGCCTGGCGGCAGGACTATGGCTACACCTTC.

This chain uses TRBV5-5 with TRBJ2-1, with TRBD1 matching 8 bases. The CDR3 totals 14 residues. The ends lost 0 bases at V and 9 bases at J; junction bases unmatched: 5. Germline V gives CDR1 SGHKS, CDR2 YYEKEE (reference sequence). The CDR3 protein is CASSLATGGLEQFF. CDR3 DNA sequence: TGTGCCAGCAGCTTGGCTACAGGGGGGCTTGAGCAGTTCTTC.

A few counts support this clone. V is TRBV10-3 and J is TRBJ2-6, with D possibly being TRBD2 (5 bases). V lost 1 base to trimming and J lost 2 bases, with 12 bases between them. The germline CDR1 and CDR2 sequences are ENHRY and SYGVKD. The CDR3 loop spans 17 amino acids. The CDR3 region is CAISEYGGVAGANVLTF. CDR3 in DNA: TGTGCCATCAGTGAGTACGGAGGTGTAGCTGGGGCCAACGTCCTGACTTTC.

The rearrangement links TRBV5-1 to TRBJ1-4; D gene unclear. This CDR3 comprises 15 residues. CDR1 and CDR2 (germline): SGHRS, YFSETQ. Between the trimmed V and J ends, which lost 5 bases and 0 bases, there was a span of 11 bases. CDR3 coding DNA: TGCGCCAGCAGGGAATTAGGGACAACTAATGAAAAACTGTTTTTT. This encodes CASRELGTTNEKLFF. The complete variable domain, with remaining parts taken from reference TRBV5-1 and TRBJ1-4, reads KAGVTQTPRYLIKTRGQQVTLSCSPISGHRSVSWYQQTPGQGLQFLFEYFSETQRNKGNFPGRFSGRQFSNSRSEMNVSTLELGDSALYLCASRELGTTNEKLFFGSGTQLSVL.

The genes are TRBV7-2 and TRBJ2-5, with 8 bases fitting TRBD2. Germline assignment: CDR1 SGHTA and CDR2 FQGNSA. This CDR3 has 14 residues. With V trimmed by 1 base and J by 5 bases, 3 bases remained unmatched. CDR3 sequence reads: CASSLGRGAETQYF. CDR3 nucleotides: TGTGCCAGCAGCTTAGGGCGGGGGGCGGAGACCCAGTACTTC.

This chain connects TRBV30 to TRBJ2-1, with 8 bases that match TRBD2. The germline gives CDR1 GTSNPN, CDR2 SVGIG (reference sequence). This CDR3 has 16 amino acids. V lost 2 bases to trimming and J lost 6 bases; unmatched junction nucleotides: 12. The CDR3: CAWSQRVTSDTNEQFF. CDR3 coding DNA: TGTGCCTGGAGTCAGAGGGTGACTAGCGATACCAATGAGCAGTTCTTC.

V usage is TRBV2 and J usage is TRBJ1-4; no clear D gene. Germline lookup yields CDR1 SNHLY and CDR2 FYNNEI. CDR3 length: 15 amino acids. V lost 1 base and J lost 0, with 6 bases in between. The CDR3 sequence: CASSEEPATNEKLFF. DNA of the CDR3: TGTGCCAGCAGTGAAGAACCTGCAACTAATGAAAAACTGTTTTTT.

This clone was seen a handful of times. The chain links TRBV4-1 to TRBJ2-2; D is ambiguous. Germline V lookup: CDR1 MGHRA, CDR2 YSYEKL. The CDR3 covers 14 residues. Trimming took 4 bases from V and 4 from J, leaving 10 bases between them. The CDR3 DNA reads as TGCGCCAGCAGCCCCCCAGCCTCCACCGGGGAGCTGTTTTTT. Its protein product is CASSPPASTGELFF.

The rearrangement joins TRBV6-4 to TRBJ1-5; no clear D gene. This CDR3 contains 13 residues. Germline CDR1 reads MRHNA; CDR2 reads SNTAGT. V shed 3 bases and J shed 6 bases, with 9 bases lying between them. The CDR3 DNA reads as TGTGCCAGCAGTGAGCAGGTGGGTCAGCCCCAGCATTTT. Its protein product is CASSEQVGQPQHF.

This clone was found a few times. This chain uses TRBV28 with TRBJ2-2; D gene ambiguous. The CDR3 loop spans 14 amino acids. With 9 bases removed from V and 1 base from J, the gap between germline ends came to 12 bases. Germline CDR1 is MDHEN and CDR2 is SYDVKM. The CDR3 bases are TGTGCCAGTTTACCACTTAGGAACACCGGGGAGCTGTTTTTT. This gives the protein CASLPLRNTGELFF.

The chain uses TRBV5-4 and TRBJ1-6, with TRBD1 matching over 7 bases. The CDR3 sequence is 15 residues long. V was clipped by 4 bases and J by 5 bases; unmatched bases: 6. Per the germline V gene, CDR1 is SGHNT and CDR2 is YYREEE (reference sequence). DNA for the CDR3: TGTGCCAGCAGCCACCGGGACAGAAATAATTCACCCCTCCACTTT. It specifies CASSHRDRNNSPLHF. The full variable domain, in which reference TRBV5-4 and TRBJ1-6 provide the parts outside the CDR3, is ETGVTQSPTHLIKTRGQQVTLRCSSQSGHNTVSWYQQALGQGPQFIFQYYREEENGRGNFPPRFSGLQFPNYSSELNVNALELDDSALYLCASSHRDRNNSPLHFGNGTRLTVT.

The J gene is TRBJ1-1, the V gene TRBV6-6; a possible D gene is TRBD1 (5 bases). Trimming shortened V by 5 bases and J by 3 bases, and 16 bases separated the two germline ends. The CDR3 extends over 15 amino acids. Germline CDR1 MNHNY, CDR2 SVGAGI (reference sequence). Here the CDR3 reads CASSPTTGWHTEAFF. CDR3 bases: TGTGCCAGCAGTCCCACAACAGGTTGGCACACTGAAGCTTTCTTT.

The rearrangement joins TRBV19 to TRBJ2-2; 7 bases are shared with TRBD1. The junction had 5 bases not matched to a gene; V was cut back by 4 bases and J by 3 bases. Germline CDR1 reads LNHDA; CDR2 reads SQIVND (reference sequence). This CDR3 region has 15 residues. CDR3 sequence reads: CASSTRTGHTGELFF. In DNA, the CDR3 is TGTGCCAGTAGTACTAGGACAGGTCACACCGGGGAGCTGTTTTTT.